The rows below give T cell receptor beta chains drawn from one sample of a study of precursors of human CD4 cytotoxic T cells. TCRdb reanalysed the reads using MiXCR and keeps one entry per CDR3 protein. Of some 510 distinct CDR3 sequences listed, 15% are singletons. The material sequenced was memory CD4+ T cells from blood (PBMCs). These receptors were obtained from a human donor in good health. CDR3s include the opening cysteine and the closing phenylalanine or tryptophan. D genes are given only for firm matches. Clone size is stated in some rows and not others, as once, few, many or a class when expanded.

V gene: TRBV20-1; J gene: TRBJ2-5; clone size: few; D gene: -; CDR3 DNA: TGCAGTGCTAGCGGGAGTGGCGAGACCCAGTACTTC; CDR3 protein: CSASGSGETQYF
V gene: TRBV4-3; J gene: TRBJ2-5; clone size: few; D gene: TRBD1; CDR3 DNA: TGCGCCAGCAGCCAGCAAACAGGGGGGGAGACCCAGTACTTC; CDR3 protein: CASSQQTGGETQYF
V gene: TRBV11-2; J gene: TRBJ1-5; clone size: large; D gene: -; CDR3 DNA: TGTGCCAGCAGCCCACGGACGGGGATCGGGGATCAGCCCCAGCATTTT; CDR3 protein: CASSPRTGIGDQPQHF
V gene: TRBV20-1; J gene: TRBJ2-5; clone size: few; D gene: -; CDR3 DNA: TGCAGTGCTTCAGGACACATCCAAGAGACCCAGTACTTC; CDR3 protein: CSASGHIQETQYF
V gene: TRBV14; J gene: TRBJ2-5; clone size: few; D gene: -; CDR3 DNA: TGTGCCAGCAGCCAATTGGCGGTAGAGACCCAGTACTTC; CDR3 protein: CASSQLAVETQYF
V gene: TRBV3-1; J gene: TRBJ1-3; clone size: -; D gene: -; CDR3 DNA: TGTGCCAGCAGCACAGTCTCAGCCTCTGGAAACACCATATATTTT; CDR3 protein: CASSTVSASGNTIYF
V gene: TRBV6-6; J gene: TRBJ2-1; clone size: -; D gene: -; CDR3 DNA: TGTGCCAGCAGTCGATCTTTTGGCGCCTACAATGAGCAGTTCTTC; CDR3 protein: CASSRSFGAYNEQFF
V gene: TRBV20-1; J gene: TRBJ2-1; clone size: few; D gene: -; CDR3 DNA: TGCAGTGCTAGAGGGGCCCCGCCCGATACAAATGAGCAGTTCTTC; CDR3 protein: CSARGAPPDTNEQFF
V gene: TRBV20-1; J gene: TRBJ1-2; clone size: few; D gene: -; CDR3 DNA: TGCAGTGCTAGAAGTGAACCCGGGGGGCTAGGCTACACCTTC; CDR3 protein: CSARSEPGGLGYTF
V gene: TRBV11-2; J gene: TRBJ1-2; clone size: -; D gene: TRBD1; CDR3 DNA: TGTGTCAGCAGCGGCCTCACCCCCGTGGGGACAGGGTTTGGCTACACCTTC; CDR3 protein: CVSSGLTPVGTGFGYTF
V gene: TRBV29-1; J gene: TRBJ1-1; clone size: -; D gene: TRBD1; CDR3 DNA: TGCAGCTACGACTCTCCCGGGACAGTTAACACTGAAGCTTTCTTT; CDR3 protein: CSYDSPGTVNTEAFF
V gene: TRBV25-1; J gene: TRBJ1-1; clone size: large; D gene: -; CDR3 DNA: TGTGCCAGCAGTGAAGGAGACTTGAAAGCTTTCTTT; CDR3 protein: CASSEGDLKAFF
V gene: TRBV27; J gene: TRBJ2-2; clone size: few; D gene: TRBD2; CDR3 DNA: TGTGCCAGCAGTTTCCGGGGGACTAGCGGGAGCGGGGGGGAGCTGTTTTTT; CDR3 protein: CASSFRGTSGSGGELFF
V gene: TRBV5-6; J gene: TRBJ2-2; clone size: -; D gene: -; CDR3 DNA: TGTGCCAGCAGCTTGGGGTCAGGGCCCTCGAACACCGGGGAGCTGTTTTTT; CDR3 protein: CASSLGSGPSNTGELFF
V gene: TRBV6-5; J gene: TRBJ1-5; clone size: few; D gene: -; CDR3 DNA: TGTGCCAGCAGGCGAGCCCGGGGGCACCCGAGGGGACAGCCCCAGCATTTT; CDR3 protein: CASRRARGHPRGQPQHF
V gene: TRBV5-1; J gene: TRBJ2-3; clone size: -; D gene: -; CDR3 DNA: TGCGCCAGCAGCTTGGCGAGGGGCGATACAGATACGCAGTATTTT; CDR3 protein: CASSLARGDTDTQYF
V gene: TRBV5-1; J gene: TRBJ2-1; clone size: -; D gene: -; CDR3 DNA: TGCGCCAGCAGCTTGGCCGACGGGACCTACAATGAGCAGTTCTTC; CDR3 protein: CASSLADGTYNEQFF
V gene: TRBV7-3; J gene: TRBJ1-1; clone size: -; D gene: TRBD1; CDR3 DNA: TGTGCCAGCAGCTTTCAGGGGGCCACTGAAGCTTTCTTT; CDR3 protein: CASSFQGATEAFF
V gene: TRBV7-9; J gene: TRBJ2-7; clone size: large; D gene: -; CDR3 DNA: TGTGCCAGCAGCTTTATAACAGACGAGCAGTACTTC; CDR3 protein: CASSFITDEQYF
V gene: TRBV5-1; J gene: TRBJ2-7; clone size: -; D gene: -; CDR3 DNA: TGCGCCAGCAGCTCATCTGACCCCTACGAGCAGTACTTC; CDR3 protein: CASSSSDPYEQYF
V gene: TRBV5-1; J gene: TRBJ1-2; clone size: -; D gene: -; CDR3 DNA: TGCGCCAGCAGCTTGGAGACGGGGGCCCTCTTCGGCTACACCTTC; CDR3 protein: CASSLETGALFGYTF
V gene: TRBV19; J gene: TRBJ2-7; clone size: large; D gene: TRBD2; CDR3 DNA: TGTGCCAGTAGTATTACGGGAGGGAAAGGCGAGCAGTACTTC; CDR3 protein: CASSITGGKGEQYF
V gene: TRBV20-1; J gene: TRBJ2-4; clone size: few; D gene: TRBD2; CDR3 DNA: TGCAGTGCTAGAGACATTCTGGCACCGAGACTAGCGGGGGAGAGCAAAAACATTCAGTACTTC; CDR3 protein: CSARDILAPRLAGESKNIQYF
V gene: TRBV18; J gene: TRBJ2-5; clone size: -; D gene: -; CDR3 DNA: TGTGCCAGCTCTCCGACGTCCACCCGGGAGACCCAGTACTTC; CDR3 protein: CASSPTSTRETQYF
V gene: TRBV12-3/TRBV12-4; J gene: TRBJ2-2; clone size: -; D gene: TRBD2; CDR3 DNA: TGTGCCAGCAGCCCAAGTCCGGCGGGGGACGGGGAGCTGTTTTTT; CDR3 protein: CASSPSPAGDGELFF
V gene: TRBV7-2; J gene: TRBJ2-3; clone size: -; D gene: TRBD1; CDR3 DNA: TGTGCCAGCAGCCAATGGGGACAGGGGCTCCGCACAGATACGCAGTATTTT; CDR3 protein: CASSQWGQGLRTDTQYF
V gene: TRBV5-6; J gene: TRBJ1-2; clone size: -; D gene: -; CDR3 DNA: TGTGCCAGCAGCTTGTCCGTGAGTAACTATGGCTACACCTTC; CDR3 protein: CASSLSVSNYGYTF
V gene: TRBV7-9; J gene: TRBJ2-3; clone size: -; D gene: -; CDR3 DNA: TGTGCCAGCAGCTTAGATCCAGCGGATGGAGCAGATACGCAGTATTTT; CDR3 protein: CASSLDPADGADTQYF
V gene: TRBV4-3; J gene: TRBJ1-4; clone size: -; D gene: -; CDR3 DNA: TGCGCCAGCAGCCACGGGCAGGAAGCAACTAATGAAAAACTGTTTTTT; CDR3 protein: CASSHGQEATNEKLFF
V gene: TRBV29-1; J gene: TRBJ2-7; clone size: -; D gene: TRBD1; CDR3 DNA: TGCAGCGCCGTCCGAGGACAGGGGGCTTACGAGCAGTACTTC; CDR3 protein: CSAVRGQGAYEQYF
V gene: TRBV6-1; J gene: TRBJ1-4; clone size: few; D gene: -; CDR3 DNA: TGTGCCAGCAGTGAAGTAGGGGGGTCCCATGAAAAACTGTTTTTT; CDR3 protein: CASSEVGGSHEKLFF
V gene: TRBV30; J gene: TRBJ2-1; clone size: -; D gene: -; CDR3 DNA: TGTGCCTGGAGTAGAGTCCAGGGGTTCGATGAGCAGTTCTTC; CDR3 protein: CAWSRVQGFDEQFF
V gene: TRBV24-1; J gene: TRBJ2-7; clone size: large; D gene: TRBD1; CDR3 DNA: TGTGCCACCCAGGACAGGGGGCAATCCGAGCAGTACTTC; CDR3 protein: CATQDRGQSEQYF
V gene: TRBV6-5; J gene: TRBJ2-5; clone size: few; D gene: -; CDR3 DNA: TGTGCCAGCAGCCGTAAATCCCCCCCGACGACCCAGTACTTC; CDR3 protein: CASSRKSPPTTQYF
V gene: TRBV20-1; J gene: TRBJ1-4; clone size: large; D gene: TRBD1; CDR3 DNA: TGCAGTGCTACCAGGGGGACAAGGGAAGAAAAACTGTTTTTT; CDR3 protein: CSATRGTREEKLFF
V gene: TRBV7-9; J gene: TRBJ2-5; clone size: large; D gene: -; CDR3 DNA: TGTGCCAGCAGCTCTCTCCTTCCCCAGTACTTC; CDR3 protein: CASSSLLPQYF
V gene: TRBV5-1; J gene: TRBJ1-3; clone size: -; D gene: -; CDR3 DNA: TGCGCCAGCAGCTTGGCCGAAGGTTCAAACACCATATATTTT; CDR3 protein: CASSLAEGSNTIYF
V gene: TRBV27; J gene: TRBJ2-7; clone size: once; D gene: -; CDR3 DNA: TGTGCCAGCAGTGAAACGCGCAACACCCCCGAGCAGTACTTC; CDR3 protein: CASSETRNTPEQYF
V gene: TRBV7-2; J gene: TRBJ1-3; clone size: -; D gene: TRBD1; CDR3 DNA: TGTGCCAGCACCCAAACAGGGGGAACTGGAAACACCATATATTTT; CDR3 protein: CASTQTGGTGNTIYF
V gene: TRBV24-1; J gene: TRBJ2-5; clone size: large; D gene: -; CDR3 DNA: TGTGCCACCAGTGACCGACAGGAATGGGGTCAAGAGACCCAGTACTTC; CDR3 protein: CATSDRQEWGQETQYF
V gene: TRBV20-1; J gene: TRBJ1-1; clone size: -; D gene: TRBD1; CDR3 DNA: TGCAGTGCTAGCAAGGCACAGGGGGGCACTGAAGCTTTCTTT; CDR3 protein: CSASKAQGGTEAFF
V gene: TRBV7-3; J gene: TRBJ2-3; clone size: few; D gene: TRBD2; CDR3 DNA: TGTGCCAGCAGCCGAGGACTAGCGGGAGGCGGTGATTTCACAGATACGCAGTATTTT; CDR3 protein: CASSRGLAGGGDFTDTQYF
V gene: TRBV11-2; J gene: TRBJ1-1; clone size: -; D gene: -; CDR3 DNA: TGTGCCAGCAGCTTAGTTACCGCTTTCTTT; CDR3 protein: CASSLVTAFF
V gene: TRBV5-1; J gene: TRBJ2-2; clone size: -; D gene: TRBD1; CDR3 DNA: TGCGCCAGCAGCTTGGGAGTTCTGGGACAGGGGGCCGGGGAGCTGTTTTTT; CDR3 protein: CASSLGVLGQGAGELFF
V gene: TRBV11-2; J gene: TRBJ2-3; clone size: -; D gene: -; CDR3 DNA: TGTGCCAGCAGCTTTTTTGGTGGTATGGGTACAGATACGCAGTATTTT; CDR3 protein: CASSFFGGMGTDTQYF
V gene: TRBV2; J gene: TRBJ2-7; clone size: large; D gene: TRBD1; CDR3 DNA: TGTGCCAGCAGGCTAACAGGGGTGAGACCGTACTTC; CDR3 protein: CASRLTGVRPYF
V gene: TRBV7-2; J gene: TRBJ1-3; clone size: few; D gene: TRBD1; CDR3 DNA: TGTGCCAGCAGCCGGGTAGGGGGCCGTGGAAACACCATATATTTT; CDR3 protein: CASSRVGGRGNTIYF
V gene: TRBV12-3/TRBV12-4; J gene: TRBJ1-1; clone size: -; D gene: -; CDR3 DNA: TGTGCCAGCAGCCGCCCGGTTGCGAACACTGAAGCTTTCTTT; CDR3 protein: CASSRPVANTEAFF
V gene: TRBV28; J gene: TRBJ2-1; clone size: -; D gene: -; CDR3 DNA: TGTGCCAGCAGTTCGTCACTAGTGTACAATGAGCAGTTCTTC; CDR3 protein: CASSSSLVYNEQFF
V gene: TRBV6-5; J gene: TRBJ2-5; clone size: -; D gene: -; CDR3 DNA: TGTGCCAGCAGTTACTCGCCCCTGGGGCAAAAGACCCAGTACTTC; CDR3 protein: CASSYSPLGQKTQYF
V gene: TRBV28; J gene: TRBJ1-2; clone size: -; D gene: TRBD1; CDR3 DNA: TGTGCCAGCAGTTTATATGACAGGGCCGACGGTGGCTACACCTTC; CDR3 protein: CASSLYDRADGGYTF
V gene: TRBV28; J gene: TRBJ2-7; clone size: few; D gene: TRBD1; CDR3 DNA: TGTGCCAGCAGTGACGGGACAGGGGCCTACGAGCAGTACTTC; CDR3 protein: CASSDGTGAYEQYF
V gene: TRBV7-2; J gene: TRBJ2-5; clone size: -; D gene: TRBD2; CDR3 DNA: TGTGCCAGCAGCTTATATGGGCGGGGGGAGACCCAGTACTTC; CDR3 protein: CASSLYGRGETQYF